This TCR beta chain was observed in a study of blood T cell repertoires in COVID-19. TCRdb's table, derived via immunoSEQ multiplex PCR, lists solely in-frame clones and lacks some. Of 250,000 to 350,000 clones in the sample, 85% were seen once. The CDR3 contains 14 residues. Germline lookup yields CDR1 MNHEY and CDR2 SMNVEV (reference sequence). With 3 bases removed from V and 2 bases from J, the gap between germline ends came to 11 bases. The V gene is TRBV27, the J gene TRBJ2-7, with D maybe TRBD1 (5 bases). The specimen was PBMCs or T cells enriched from blood (not recorded which). This TCR came from a woman in her forties or fifties who had recovered from COVID-19. CDR3 DNA: TGTGCCAGCAGTTTGTCCAGGGCTGCCTACGAGCAGTACTTC. As protein: CASSLSRAAYEQYF.